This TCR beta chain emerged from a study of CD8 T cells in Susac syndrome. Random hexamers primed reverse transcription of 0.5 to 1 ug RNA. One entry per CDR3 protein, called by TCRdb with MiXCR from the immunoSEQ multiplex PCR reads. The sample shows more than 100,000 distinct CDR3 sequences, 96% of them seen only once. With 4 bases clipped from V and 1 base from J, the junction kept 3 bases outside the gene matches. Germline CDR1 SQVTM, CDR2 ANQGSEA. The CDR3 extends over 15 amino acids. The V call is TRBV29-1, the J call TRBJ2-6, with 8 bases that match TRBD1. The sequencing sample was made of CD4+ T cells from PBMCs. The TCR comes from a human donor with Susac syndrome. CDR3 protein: CSVVGQGSGANVLTF. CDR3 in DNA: TGCAGCGTTGTTGGACAGGGTTCTGGGGCCAACGTCCTGACTTTC.